The 8 T cell receptor beta chains below come from one sample, sequenced in a study of tumor and adjacent non-tumor tissue in lung cancer. This sample's RNA came from whole unsorted tissue. TCRbeta libraries were built with three rounds of nested PCR, modified from ARM-PCR. TCRdb used MiXCR to reprocess the multiplex PCR reads, holding one entry per CDR3 protein. The table includes approximately 68,000 distinct CDR3 sequences, about three quarters detected once. Input material: lung tumor tissue. Receptors originate from a man in his 60s with non-small cell lung cancer.

The rearrangement uses TRBV20-1 and TRBJ2-7, with D perhaps given as TRBD1 or TRBD2 (6 bases each). The V and J ends lost 0 bases and 3 bases respectively, with 15 bases between them. Germline-derived CDR1 and CDR2 are DFQATT and SNEGSKA (reference sequence). The CDR3 covers 15 residues. CDR3 sequence (DNA): TGCAGTGCTAGAGATGACAGGCACGGGGGCTACGAGCAGTACTTC. Residues: CSARDDRHGGYEQYF.

On this clonotype itself: The junction differs from germline at one of its ends, possibly a read error. The chain joins TRBV29-1 to TRBJ2-7, with D unclear. CDR1 is SQVTM and CDR2 is ANQGSEA in the germline V gene. The length of the CDR3 is 11 residues. The CDR3 nucleotides are TGCTGCGTTGTCCTGGGCACCGAGCAGTATTTC. Its translation: CCVVLGTEQYF.

Concerning this clonotype itself: The CDR3 does not close with the conserved phenylalanine or tryptophan, likely indicating a read error. The chain recombines TRBV6-5 with TRBJ1-5; tentatively, D is TRBD1 (5 bases). The V end was cut by 3 bases, the J end by 6 bases, with 12 bases between. Germline V gene data show CDR1 as MNHEY and CDR2 as SVGAGI. There are 14 residues in the CDR3. The chain's CDR3 is CASSYSGGSQPQHL. As DNA, the CDR3 is TGTGCCAGCAGTTATTCGGGGGGTAGTCAGCCCCAGCATTTA.

A remark on this clonotype: A much larger clone lies one base from this, so it may be a read error. The chain uses TRBV18 and TRBJ2-3; D gene uncertain. Per the germline V gene, CDR1 is KGHSH and CDR2 is LQKENI. The V end lost 5 bases, the J end lost 4 bases, and 10 bases lay between the germline ends. The CDR3 runs to 13 residues. Written as DNA, the CDR3 is TGTGCCAGCTCATCACGACGGTCAGATACGCAGTATTTT. This encodes CASSSRRSDTQYF.

Of note for this clonotype: This is likely a read error, given that the CDR3 carries no conserved phenylalanine or tryptophan at its end. CDR3 in DNA: TGTGTCATCAGTGAACGTGGGACTAGCGGGAGGGACTCTGGGACCAACGTCCTGACTCTC. Amino acids: CVISERGTSGRDSGTNVLTL. The chain carries TRBV10-3 and TRBJ2-6; 16 bases are shared with TRBD2. Germline CDR1 and CDR2: ENHRY and SYGVKD. The CDR3 contains 20 residues.

This clonotype turned up a few times. The chain recombines TRBV5-1 with TRBJ2-2; no firm D call. The CDR3 covers 14 residues. The germline V gene encodes CDR1 SGHRS and CDR2 YFSETQ. The V and J ends lost 0 bases and 6 bases respectively, with 9 bases between them. The CDR3 protein is CASSLVPAAGELFF. The DNA of the CDR3 is TGCGCCAGCAGCTTGGTCCCGGCGGCCGGGGAGCTGTTTTTT. The complete variable domain, with remaining parts taken from reference TRBV5-1 and TRBJ2-2, reads KAGVTQTPRYLIKTRGQQVTLSCSPISGHRSVSWYQQTPGQGLQFLFEYFSETQRNKGNFPGRFSGRQFSNSRSEMNVSTLELGDSALYLCASSLVPAAGELFFGEGSRLTVL.

Comment on this clonotype: One junction end disagrees with the germline gene, perhaps due to a read error. The V gene is TRBV6-6, the J gene TRBJ2-2, with TRBD1 matching 11 bases. This CDR3 spans 16 amino acids. The germline V gene encodes CDR1 MNHNY and CDR2 SVGAGI (reference sequence). This chain's CDR3 is CTSNSGQGANTGELFF. The CDR3 bases are TGTACCAGCAACTCGGGACAGGGGGCGAACACCGGGGAGCTGTTTTTT.

This sequence joins TRBV6-6 and TRBJ2-5; TRBD1 matches at 9 bases. CDR3 length equals 15 residues. The germline V gene encodes CDR1 MNHNY and CDR2 SVGAGI (reference sequence). V lost 4 bases and J lost 5; bases outside the gene matches: 8. The CDR3 DNA sequence: TGTGCCAGCAGTTGGACCAGACAGGGGGACGAGACCCAGTACTTC. Protein sequence: CASSWTRQGDETQYF.